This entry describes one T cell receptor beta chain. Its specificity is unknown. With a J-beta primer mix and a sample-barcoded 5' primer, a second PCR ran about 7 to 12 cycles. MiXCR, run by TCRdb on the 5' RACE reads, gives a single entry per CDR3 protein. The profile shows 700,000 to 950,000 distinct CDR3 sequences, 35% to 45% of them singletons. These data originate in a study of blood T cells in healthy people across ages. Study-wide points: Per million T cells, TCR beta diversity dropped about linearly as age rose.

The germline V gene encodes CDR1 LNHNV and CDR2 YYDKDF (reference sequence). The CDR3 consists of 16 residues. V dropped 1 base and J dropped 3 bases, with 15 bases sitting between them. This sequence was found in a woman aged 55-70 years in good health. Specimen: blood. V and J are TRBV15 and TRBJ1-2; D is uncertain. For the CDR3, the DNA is TGTGCCACCAGCAGAGGTGGCGGGGAGGATCACTATGGCTACACCTTC. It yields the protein CATSRGGGEDHYGYTF.